What follows are 4 T cell receptor beta chains derived from one specimen sequenced in a study of CD8 T cells in ankylosing spondylitis. These TCRs' antigens remain unknown. General study results and limits: One TCR beta motif, made up of eight or nine highly homologous variants, appeared characteristic of ankylosing spondylitis blood.

TCRdb called the 5' RACE reads again in MiXCR, with one record for every CDR3 protein. This sample carries about 220,000 distinct CDR3 sequences, around 6.6% of them seen once, and the ten largest clones take 11% to 15%. The sample comprised blood, either unsorted or a sorted T cell fraction (not recorded which). All receptors derive from a male donor with ankylosing spondylitis.

The chain couples TRBV7-2 to TRBJ2-2; no clear D. V lost 5 bases, J lost 6 bases, and 16 bases lay in between. The germline V gene encodes CDR1 SGHTA and CDR2 FQGNSA. The CDR3 covers 15 residues. The CDR3 here is CASSLIGVSAGELFF. In DNA form, the CDR3 reads TGTGCCAGCAGCCTTATTGGGGTTTCGGCCGGGGAGCTGTTTTTT.

The V gene is TRBV9, the J gene TRBJ2-3; D is undetermined. Germline loops: CDR1 SGDLS, CDR2 YYNGEE. The CDR3 sequence is 15 residues long. Trimming stripped 4 bases from V and 1 base from J, with 13 bases between. CDR3 sequence (DNA): TGTGCCAGCAGCACCACCCTTGTGGGCACAGATACGCAGTATTTT. This gives the protein CASSTTLVGTDTQYF.

The chain is built from TRBV12-3 or TRBV12-4 and TRBJ2-2; 8 positions agree with TRBD2. CDR3 length: 14 amino acids. The V segment lost 10 bases and the J segment 6 bases; nucleotides outside the gene matches: 10. The CDR3 reads CATSRGEASGELFF. DNA for the CDR3: TGTGCCACCTCGCGGGGGGAAGCGTCCGGGGAGCTGTTTTTT.

This clonotype was found many times. The chain is built from TRBV6-5 and TRBJ2-7, with D possibly matching TRBD1 (6 bases). CDR1 is MNHEY, CDR2 SVGAGI, per germline. V was shortened by 0 bases and J by 3 bases, with 12 bases between the two germline ends. The CDR3 is 15 residues long. The CDR3 bases are TGTGCCAGCAGTTACTCGAGGGGACAAATCTACGAGCAGTACTTC. Amino acid sequence: CASSYSRGQIYEQYF.